The 22 T cell receptor beta chains presented below share a single source sample, sequenced in a study of Siglec-9 on CD8 T cells in melanoma. Some clones are missing from TCRdb's copy, which holds only in-frame ones; the method was immunoSEQ multiplex PCR. The sample carries under 1,500 clones, less than 80% recorded once. Sequencing was done on a sample of Siglec-9+ CD8+ T cells sorted from blood. Every receptor here comes from a human donor in good health.

Sample share makes this clone large. The sample carries other DNA sequences with the same CDR3. This chain links TRBV6-4 with TRBJ2-2; D call uncertain. The ends were cut back, 2 bases at V and 3 bases at J, with 4 bases in the middle. Per the germline V gene, CDR1 is MRHNA and CDR2 is SNTAGT. This CDR3 is built from 13 residues. The CDR3 protein is CASSDRDTGELFF. The CDR3 nucleotides read TGTGCCAGCAGTGACAGGGACACCGGGGAGCTGTTTTTT.

V gene TRBV6-1 combines with J gene TRBJ2-2; 10 bases line up with TRBD2. Germline CDR1 is MNHNS and CDR2 is SASEGT. CDR3 length: 15 residues. The V segment lost 1 base and the J segment 4 bases; nucleotides outside the gene matches: 0. The CDR3 DNA follows: TGTGCCAGCAGTGAAGTAGCGGGAGGCACCGGGGAGCTGTTTTTT. As protein: CASSEVAGGTGELFF.

This clone has just a few counts. The V and J genes are TRBV5-6 and TRBJ1-2; TRBD1 aligns across 7 bases. This CDR3 is built from 14 residues. The junction had 3 bases not matched to a gene; V was cut back by 4 bases and J by 0 bases. CDR1 and CDR2 (germline): SGHDT, YYEEEE. This CDR3 reads CASSTGTANYGYTF. The CDR3 nucleotides are TGTGCCAGCAGCACCGGGACAGCTAACTATGGCTACACCTTC.

This chain uses TRBV6-5 with TRBJ2-6; D possibly uses TRBD1 or TRBD2 (5 bases each). CDR1 is MNHEY, CDR2 SVGAGI, per germline. This CDR3 is 16 amino acids long. V was cut by 2 bases and J by 1 base, with 9 bases left in between. DNA for the CDR3: TGTGCCAGCAGTTACGAGGGACCGTCTGGGGCCAACGTCCTGACTTTC. The encoded protein is CASSYEGPSGANVLTF.

The V call is TRBV10-2, the J call TRBJ2-1; TRBD2 agrees at 9 bases. Germline lookup yields CDR1 WSHSY and CDR2 SAAADI. V lost 4 bases, J lost 7 bases, and 11 bases stayed unmatched. The CDR3 length is 16 residues. The CDR3 here is CASSVHGSGSRNEQFF. Here the CDR3 DNA reads TGCGCCAGCAGTGTTCATGGTAGCGGGAGTCGGAATGAGCAGTTCTTC.

This clone was recorded a few times. The chain employs TRBV6-4 and TRBJ2-1, with TRBD2 identical over 9 bases. The CDR3 has 16 residues. CDR1 is MRHNA, CDR2 SNTAGT, per germline. V shed 7 bases and J 5 bases; nucleotides not matched to a gene: 12. CDR3 amino acids: CASTEGAGGPNNEQFF. CDR3 nucleotide sequence: TGTGCCAGCACCGAGGGTGCGGGAGGGCCTAACAATGAGCAGTTCTTC.

This chain joins TRBV5-4 and TRBJ2-2; TRBD1 matches 7 bases. V dropped 4 bases and J dropped 9; count of bases not matched to a gene: 6. This CDR3 is 13 amino acids long. Germline V gives CDR1 SGHNT, CDR2 YYREEE (reference sequence). The CDR3 is CASSLDRSRELFF. The CDR3 DNA is TGTGCCAGCAGCCTGGACAGGTCGCGGGAGCTGTTTTTT.

A single count supports this clone. The chain is built from TRBV6-4 and TRBJ2-1, with TRBD2 matching 11 bases. CDR1 is MRHNA and CDR2 is SNTAGT in the germline V gene. Germline trimming cut 6 bases from V and 4 bases from J; bases unmatched to any gene: 5. The CDR3 has 15 amino acids. Here the CDR3 reads CASSQLAGDYNEQFF. The CDR3, as DNA: TGTGCCAGCAGCCAACTAGCGGGGGATTACAATGAGCAGTTCTTC.

DNA of the CDR3: TGCAGCGTTGATACAGGGCAACTGTTTTTT. Residues: CSVDTGQLFF. V usage is TRBV29-1 and J usage is TRBJ1-4; a possible D gene is TRBD1 (6 bases). This CDR3 has 10 amino acids. Germline V lookup: CDR1 SQVTM, CDR2 ANQGSEA. V lost 3 bases, J lost 12 bases, and 8 bases lay in between.

The chain has TRBV5-6 and TRBJ1-1; possibly TRBD1 for D (5 bases). Germline V gene data show CDR1 as SGHDT and CDR2 as YYEEEE. The CDR3 consists of 14 residues. The V gene lost 0 bases and the J gene lost 4 bases, with 10 bases spanning the gap. The CDR3 spells CASSLGQGSTEAFF. The CDR3 nucleotides read TGTGCCAGCAGCTTGGGTCAGGGATCCACTGAAGCTTTCTTT.

The rearrangement links TRBV15 to TRBJ2-1, with a possible D match to TRBD2 (6 bases). This CDR3 region has 15 residues. Germline lookup yields CDR1 LNHNV and CDR2 YYDKDF (reference sequence). V lost 0 bases to trimming and J lost 8 bases, with 14 bases between them. The CDR3 region has the DNA TGTGCCACCAGCAGAGAGCACACTAGCATGGATGAGCAGTTCTTC. Encoded protein: CATSREHTSMDEQFF. Supplemented by reference TRBV15 and TRBJ2-1, the full variable domain reads DAMVIQNPRYQVTQFGKPVTLSCSQTLNHNVMYWYQQKSSQAPKLLFHYYDKDFNNEADTPDNFQSRRPNTSFCFLDIRSPGLGDTAMYLCATSREHTSMDEQFFGPGTRLTVL.

This chain links TRBV5-7 with TRBJ2-7; D possibly corresponds to TRBD1 (6 bases). TRBV5-7 is labeled an ORF, and its function is uncertain. Between the trimmed V and J ends, which lost 0 bases and 1 base, there was a span of 14 bases. The CDR3 totals 16 residues. Here the CDR3 DNA reads TGTGCCAGCAGCTTGGGGGGACAACGCGGGTCCTACGAGCAGTACTTC. Translation gives CASSLGGQRGSYEQYF.

A few counts support this clone. This chain connects TRBV27 to TRBJ2-5; D might be TRBD2 (5 bases). The CDR3 length is 13 residues. With 6 bases removed from V and 4 bases from J, the gap between germline ends came to 12 bases. Germline V lookup: CDR1 MNHEY, CDR2 SMNVEV (reference sequence). The CDR3, as DNA: TGTGCCAGCAGCCATTTCGGGATAGAGACCCAGTACTTC. It yields the protein CASSHFGIETQYF.

V and J are TRBV6-4 and TRBJ2-6; D gene ambiguous. V was shortened by 5 bases and J by 5 bases, with 22 bases between the two germline ends. The germline CDR1 and CDR2 sequences are MRHNA and SNTAGT. This CDR3 is built from 18 residues. The CDR3 loop reads CASSRFNTRQSRANVLTF. CDR3 bases: TGTGCCAGCAGTAGATTTAACACACGACAAAGTCGGGCCAACGTCCTGACTTTC.

This clone was seen a few times. The chain has TRBV6-4 and TRBJ2-2; 12 bases line up with TRBD2. Trimming removed 4 bases from V and 5 bases from J; junction bases left unmatched: 2. The CDR3 sequence is 15 residues long. Germline V gene sequence: CDR1 MRHNA, CDR2 SNTAGT. The CDR3 nucleotides read TGTGCCAGCAGTGCCGGGACTAGCGGGACCGGGGAGCTGTTTTTT. This translates into CASSAGTSGTGELFF.

This chain connects TRBV9 to TRBJ2-3; D may be TRBD1 (5 bases). The CDR3 consists of 15 residues. Germline V gives CDR1 SGDLS, CDR2 YYNGEE. V dropped 3 bases and J dropped 2 bases, with 13 bases sitting between them. DNA of the CDR3: TGTGCCAGCAGCGCCCAGGGTCGGGTCACAGATACGCAGTATTTT. Protein sequence: CASSAQGRVTDTQYF.

This chain uses TRBV28 with TRBJ2-3; 7 bases match TRBD1. This CDR3 has 14 residues. CDR1 is MDHEN, CDR2 SYDVKM, per germline. Germline trimming cut 6 bases from V and 2 bases from J; bases unmatched to any gene: 5. CDR3 amino acids: CASSGQENTDTQYF. DNA of the CDR3: TGTGCCAGCAGCGGACAGGAGAACACAGATACGCAGTATTTT.

This clone was counted only a few times. CDR3 sequence: CASSYAAGEETQYF. CDR3 DNA sequence: TGTGCCAGCAGTTACGCCGCCGGGGAAGAGACCCAGTACTTC. The chain carries TRBV6-6 and TRBJ2-5; maybe TRBD2 (5 bases). The CDR3 length is 14 residues. Germline CDR1 is MNHNY and CDR2 is SVGAGI (reference sequence). Trimming took 2 bases from V and 3 from J, leaving 10 bases between them.

CDR3: CAISEPSLSYEQYF. The CDR3 nucleotides are TGTGCCATCAGTGAGCCTAGCCTCTCCTACGAGCAGTACTTC. J is TRBJ2-7 and V is TRBV10-3; the D gene is possibly TRBD2 (5 bases). With 2 bases removed from V and 0 bases from J, the gap between germline ends came to 8 bases. The V gene's germline CDR1 is ENHRY and CDR2 SYGVKD. This CDR3 is 14 amino acids long.

V gene TRBV27 combines with J gene TRBJ2-7, with no clear D. V was clipped by 2 bases and J by 0 bases, with 5 bases between them. Germline V gene data show CDR1 as MNHEY and CDR2 as SMNVEV (reference sequence). The CDR3 sequence is 13 residues long. As DNA, the CDR3 is TGTGCCAGCAGTTTAACTAACTCCTACGAGCAGTACTTC. Protein: CASSLTNSYEQYF.

CDR3: CASSDGQGAGELFF. CDR3 DNA sequence: TGTGCCAGCAGTGACGGACAGGGGGCCGGGGAGCTGTTTTTT. The chain has TRBV6-4 and TRBJ2-2, with 10 bases fitting TRBD1. The ends lost 2 bases at V and 6 bases at J; junction bases unmatched: 0. The CDR3 loop spans 14 amino acids. Germline V CDR1 and CDR2: MRHNA, SNTAGT.

This clone is large within its sample. The J gene is TRBJ2-6, the V gene TRBV6-4; D is unresolved. The CDR3 runs to 15 residues. Deletions cut 0 bases from V and 0 bases from J, with 3 bases between. CDR1 and CDR2 from the germline V gene are MRHNA and SNTAGT. CDR3 coding DNA: TGTGCCAGCAGTGACTCGAGCTCTGGGGCCAACGTCCTGACTTTC. Its protein product is CASSDSSSGANVLTF.